This T cell receptor (beta chain) was sequenced during a study of monozygotic twins with inflammatory bowel disease. Study conclusions and caveats: IBD patients shared fewer clonotypes with others than healthy twins, especially with disease activity. A lone strong IBD-associated signal or clonotype found no support. A reduction in TCRbeta diversity (inverse Simpson) was seen in IBD patients relative to healthy co-twins.

Germline CDR1 reads SGHRS; CDR2 reads YFSETQ. The CDR3 covers 15 residues. Turning to this clonotype: The antigen is undetermined.

No DNA is given; TCRdb re-called the 5' RACE reads and lists each CDR3 protein once. The sample holds roughly 300,000 distinct CDR3 sequences. The clonotype was recovered from a human donor with ulcerative colitis or Crohn's disease, or a healthy co-twin of an affected twin (not recorded which). V usage is TRBV5-1 and J usage is TRBJ1-4; the D call of TRBD1 rests on TCRdb alone, since no DNA is present to check it. The sequenced material came from blood. CDR3 in amino acids: CASSLEGQGAEKLFF.